Sequencing of this T cell receptor beta chain was carried out in a study of neurological immune-mediated disorders. Time point: longitudinal time-point 3. The sample holds a few counts of this clonotype. Germline lookup yields CDR1 SGHRS and CDR2 YFSETQ. V was cut by 4 bases and J by 3 bases, with 1 base left in between. CDR3 length: 11 residues. Synthesis of cDNA was carried out by template-switch 5'RACE. The reaction used 10-nucleotide random UMIs. TCRdb re-analysed the 5' RACE reads in MiXCR, keeping a single row per CDR3 protein. This table holds 85,000 to 110,000 distinct CDR3 sequences, about 10% found once.

Sequencing was performed on PBMCs. This TCR came from a female donor with HTLV-1-associated myelopathy (HAM/TSP). V is TRBV5-1 and J is TRBJ2-2; D not resolved. The DNA for the CDR3 is TGCGCCAGCAGCGACACCGGGGAGCTGTTTTTT. It yields the protein CASSDTGELFF.